This T cell receptor beta chain was captured by sequencing in a study of blood T cell repertoires in COVID-19. Whole-study context: Sites in the United States, Italy and Spain provided acute and convalescent COVID-19 samples. In each case, the material was cDNA or gDNA derived from T cells, B-cell-depleted T cells, or PBMCs.

Unmatched junction bases numbered 20, after V lost 8 bases and J lost 9 bases. This CDR3 has 18 residues. Germline assignment: CDR1 MGHDK and CDR2 SYGVNS. In the original analysis: Nucleated cell counts were estimated from reference gene primer amplification. The repertoire was sequenced with immunoSEQ multiplex PCR; TCRdb's copy has only in-frame clones and lacks some. V and J calls and clone size are given by that table; D and trimming were obtained from the DNA. The sample carries 15,000 to 20,000 clones, around 87% recorded once. The source material was peripheral blood. The receptor comes from a man aged 45-65 years with active COVID-19. V gene TRBV25-1 combines with J gene TRBJ1-4, with TRBD1 matching 11 bases. The CDR3 DNA follows: TGTGCCAGCTTTCGAACCCCGGGACAGGGGGTTAGTTCGAAAAAACTGTTTTTT. Amino acids: CASFRTPGQGVSSKKLFF.